This T cell receptor (beta chain) was identified in a study of cytomegalovirus exposure and HLA in healthy donors. The PCR employed 60 Vbeta primers together with 13 Jbeta primers. Data came from immunoSEQ multiplex PCR; TCRdb stores just in-frame clones and leaves some out. The sample records more than 90,000 clones, around three quarters being singletons. Findings and caveats of the study: Earlier analysis found most TCR beta V segments productive about 87% or about 30% of the time. Most TCR sequences showed up rarely, but some public TCRs showed up in many donors.

The CDR3 has 15 residues. The J segment lost 4 bases and the V segment lost 0 bases, leaving 0 bases of the junction unmatched. The germline V gene has CDR1 MGHRA and CDR2 YSYEKL. Regarding this clone: The antigen is not known.

The chain uses TRBV4-1 and TRBJ2-3, with 11 nucleotides matching TRBD1. This sequence was found in a man in his thirties or forties in good health and CMV-seropositive. The sequencing sample was made of PBMCs. The CDR3 DNA sequence: TGCGCCAGCAGCCAAGAGGACAGGGGGCCAGATACGCAGTATTTT. Its translation: CASSQEDRGPDTQYF.